This T cell receptor beta chain was recorded in a study of shared clonotypes between healthy human individuals. Naive CD8 cells lacked CD45RO, underwent positive selection for CCR7 and left out terminally differentiated effector memory CD45RA+ cells. The table came from immunoSEQ multiplex PCR; TCRdb's copy has only in-frame clones and leaves some out. The sample has 2 million to 2.5 million clones, just over 90% seen once; the top ten hold approximately 1.7%. The CDR3 length is 14 residues. Germline assignment: CDR1 SEHNR and CDR2 FQNEAQ (reference sequence). The ends were cut back, 4 bases at V and 4 bases at J, with 12 bases in the middle.

This clonotype was obtained from a man between 18 and 29 years old in good health. Some clones in this sample may be carry-over from other donors' samples. This rearrangement joins TRBV7-9 to TRBJ2-3, with D hard to call. The sample consisted of naive CD8+ T cells from PBMCs. CDR3 in amino acids: CASSSAVGADTQYF. In nucleotides, the CDR3 is TGTGCCAGCAGCTCGGCGGTCGGTGCAGATACGCAGTATTTT.